The clone carrying this TCR beta chain showed up many times. The target antigen is unknown. The trim removed 8 bases at V and 2 bases at J, leaving 7 bases unmatched. This CDR3 has 15 amino acids. From germline, CDR1 is SNHLY and CDR2 FYNNEI. The source of the sample is a study of identical twins. Study results and limitations: Cross-sectional statistical analysis was relied on for the conclusions, without the same donors being followed.

TCRdb re-called the 5' RACE reads with MiXCR, one entry per CDR3 protein. The table shows about 1.7 million distinct CDR3 sequences, with around 29% occurring only once. This TCR was recovered from a newborn girl in good health. Sequenced: cord blood. The genes are TRBV2 and TRBJ2-3; 10 bases map to TRBD2. Here the CDR3 DNA reads TGTGCCAGCCGAAAGCGGGAGGGCTTCACAGATACGCAGTATTTT. Translating gives CASRKREGFTDTQYF.